The clone carrying this T cell receptor beta chain showed up just a few times. Its antigen is not known. The sample originates from a study of response to subunit inactivated influenza vaccine. This CDR3 contains 17 residues. CDR1 and CDR2 (germline): KGHDR, SFDVKD. The V gene end was trimmed by 5 bases and the J gene end by 2 bases; junction bases not matched to a gene: 9. Broader study findings: There was a suggestion from the authors that each seasonal influenza vaccination recruits few new T cells.

From the RT-PCR reads, TCRdb called clonotypes with MiXCR, one entry per CDR3 protein. The sample records roughly 670,000 distinct CDR3 sequences, about 15% being singletons. The J gene is TRBJ2-2, the V gene TRBV24-1; 8 bases agree with TRBD2. The sequences come from PBMCs from blood, collected 14 days before vaccination. The receptor's source is a man over 45 who received an inactivated influenza vaccine. The CDR3 reads CATSGHAGRGNTGELFF. CDR3 nucleotides: TGTGCCACCAGTGGTCACGCCGGGAGGGGTAACACCGGGGAGCTGTTTTTT.